Listed below are T cell receptor beta chains from one sample, sequenced in a study of shared clonotypes between healthy human individuals. Using immunoSEQ multiplex PCR, the repertoire was profiled, and TCRdb retains in-frame clones only, with some absent. Altogether millions of clones are present, roughly 95% being singletons, with the ten largest covering 0.13%. The sample consisted of naive CD4+ T cells sorted from blood. The receptors originated from a man aged 18 to 29 in good health. CDR3s include the opening cysteine and the closing phenylalanine or tryptophan. Fields, in order: J gene, D gene, clone size, V gene, CDR3 protein, CDR3 DNA. A D gene is named only where the DNA matches it firmly. Where a row states a size, it is once, few, many or the class of an expanded clone; other rows omit it.

j_gene: TRBJ2-2
d_gene: NA
abundance: once
v_gene: TRBV5-1
CDR3aa: CASSLKTNTGELFF
CDR3nt: TGCGCCAGCAGCTTGAAGACAAACACCGGGGAGCTGTTTTTT

j_gene: TRBJ2-3
d_gene: NA
abundance: NA
v_gene: TRBV10-3
CDR3aa: CAISEHTDTQYF
CDR3nt: TGTGCCATCAGTGAGCACACAGATACGCAGTATTTT

j_gene: TRBJ1-1
d_gene: TRBD1
abundance: once
v_gene: TRBV29-1
CDR3aa: CSTGAGGEGRNTEAFF
CDR3nt: TGCAGCACCGGGGCAGGGGGCGAAGGTAGGAACACTGAAGCTTTCTTT

j_gene: TRBJ1-1
d_gene: NA
abundance: once
v_gene: TRBV5-1
CDR3aa: CASNYRVPNTEAFF
CDR3nt: TGCGCCAGCAACTACAGGGTCCCGAACACTGAAGCTTTCTTT

j_gene: TRBJ1-3
d_gene: NA
abundance: NA
v_gene: TRBV15
CDR3aa: CATSRDYASSGNTIYF
CDR3nt: TGTGCCACCAGCAGAGATTACGCCTCCTCTGGAAACACCATATATTTT

j_gene: TRBJ2-5
d_gene: NA
abundance: NA
v_gene: TRBV6-5
CDR3aa: CASSYSGGQETQYF
CDR3nt: TGTGCCAGCAGTTACTCAGGGGGTCAAGAGACCCAGTACTTC

j_gene: TRBJ2-3
d_gene: TRBD2
abundance: once
v_gene: TRBV2
CDR3aa: CASSSSGVGTDTQYF
CDR3nt: TGTGCCAGCAGTTCCAGCGGGGTCGGCACAGATACGCAGTATTTT

j_gene: TRBJ1-6
d_gene: NA
abundance: NA
v_gene: TRBV25-1
CDR3aa: CASSEDKGGNSPLHF
CDR3nt: TGTGCCAGCAGTGAAGATAAGGGCGGGAATTCACCCCTCCACTTT

j_gene: TRBJ2-5
d_gene: NA
abundance: once
v_gene: TRBV2
CDR3aa: CATTGTVQETQYF
CDR3nt: TGTGCCACCACTGGAACAGTCCAAGAGACCCAGTACTTC

j_gene: TRBJ2-2
d_gene: NA
abundance: once
v_gene: TRBV21-1
CDR3aa: CASNSFGVFEDTGELFF
CDR3nt: TGTGCCAGCAACTCTTTTGGGGTTTTTGAGGACACCGGGGAGCTGTTTTTT

j_gene: TRBJ1-3
d_gene: TRBD1
abundance: NA
v_gene: TRBV30
CDR3aa: CAWSQWDSSGNTIYF
CDR3nt: TGTGCCTGGAGTCAATGGGACAGCTCTGGAAACACCATATATTTT

j_gene: TRBJ1-2
d_gene: TRBD1
abundance: NA
v_gene: TRBV19
CDR3aa: CASRLDRDVNYGYTF
CDR3nt: TGTGCCAGTAGGTTGGACAGGGACGTTAACTATGGCTACACCTTC

j_gene: TRBJ2-7
d_gene: NA
abundance: NA
v_gene: TRBV5-1
CDR3aa: CASSLEQGDYEQYF
CDR3nt: TGCGCCAGCAGCTTGGAACAGGGAGACTACGAGCAGTACTTC

j_gene: TRBJ1-1
d_gene: NA
abundance: NA
v_gene: TRBV6-1
CDR3aa: CASSEGGEAFF
CDR3nt: TGTGCCAGCAGTGAAGGTGGTGAAGCTTTCTTT

j_gene: TRBJ2-6
d_gene: TRBD2
abundance: few
v_gene: TRBV6-1
CDR3aa: CASGRGAGANVLTF
CDR3nt: TGTGCCAGCGGTCGGGGGGCTGGGGCCAACGTCCTGACTTTC